The 5 T cell receptor beta chains below all came from one sample that was sequenced in a study of T cells in Graves' hyperthyroidism and ophthalmopathy. Amplification of TCR beta CDR3 regions used RNA as the template. HTBI primers were used for first-round RT-PCR of the TCR CDR3. TCRdb processed the multiplex PCR reads anew with MiXCR; each CDR3 protein has one entry. The data show around 300,000 distinct CDR3 sequences, roughly an eighth seen once. Sequencing used blood. All receptors derive from a woman between 40 and 50 years old with Graves' ophthalmopathy.

A note on this clonotype: One base away lies a much larger clone, so this may be a sequencing read error. V is TRBV9 and J is TRBJ2-1, with D perhaps matching TRBD1 (7 bases). Germline V gene data show CDR1 as SGDLS and CDR2 as YYNGEE. This CDR3 is 14 amino acids long. This chain's CDR3 is CASSGTQGIRELFF. The CDR3 DNA is TGTGCCAGCAGCGGTACACAGGGGATCCGGGAGCTGTTCTTC.

This clonotype occurred many times. The J gene is TRBJ1-2, the V gene TRBV6-1; no definite D call. From germline, CDR1 is MNHNS and CDR2 SASEGT. The V gene lost 4 bases and the J gene lost 5 bases, with 17 bases spanning the gap. The CDR3 sequence is 15 residues long. The CDR3 loop is CASSAGGTRGYGYTF. CDR3 DNA: TGTGCCAGCAGTGCTGGTGGTACTCGAGGATATGGCTACACCTTC.

This clonotype was detected a few times. The chain joins TRBV6-9 to TRBJ2-2; D gene unclear. CDR3 length equals 15 residues. Trimming removed 7 bases at V and 4 bases at J, with 16 bases between. CDR1 MNHGY and CDR2 SVAAGI come from the germline V gene. The CDR3 DNA sequence: TGTGCCAGCATTAGACGTACTACGTCCACCGGGGAGCTGTTTTTT. This encodes CASIRRTTSTGELFF.

CDR3 bases: TGTGCCAGCAGTACGGGACTTTCCTCTGGAAACACCATATATTTT. It translates to CASSTGLSSGNTIYF. The V call is TRBV12-3 or TRBV12-4, the J call TRBJ1-3; TRBD1 might be the D (5 bases). Trimming cost V 5 bases and J 0 bases, with 11 bases left between them. The CDR3 runs 15 residues.

The sample holds many counts of this clonotype. This chain uses TRBV28 with TRBJ2-5, with D maybe TRBD1 (6 bases). The germline V gene encodes CDR1 MDHEN and CDR2 SYDVKM. The CDR3 spans 13 residues. V gave up 6 bases and J gave up 4 bases, with 12 bases separating them. This CDR3 reads CASRAGVVETQYF. Written as DNA, the CDR3 is TGTGCCAGCAGAGCAGGGGTGGTAGAGACCCAGTACTTC.